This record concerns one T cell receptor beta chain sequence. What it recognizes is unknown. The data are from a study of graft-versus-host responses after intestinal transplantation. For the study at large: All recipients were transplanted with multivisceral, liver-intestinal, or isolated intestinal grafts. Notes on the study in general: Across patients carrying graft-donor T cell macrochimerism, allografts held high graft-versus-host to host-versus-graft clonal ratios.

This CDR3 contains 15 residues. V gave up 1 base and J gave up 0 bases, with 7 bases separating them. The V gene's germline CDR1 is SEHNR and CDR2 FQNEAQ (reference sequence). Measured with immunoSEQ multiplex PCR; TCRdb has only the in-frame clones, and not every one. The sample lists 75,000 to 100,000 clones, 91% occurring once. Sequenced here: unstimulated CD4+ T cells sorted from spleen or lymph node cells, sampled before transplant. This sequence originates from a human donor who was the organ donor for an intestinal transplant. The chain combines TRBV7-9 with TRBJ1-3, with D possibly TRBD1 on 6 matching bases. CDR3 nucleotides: TGTGCCAGCAGCTTAGGGGGGCTCTCTGGAAACACCATATATTTT. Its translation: CASSLGGLSGNTIYF.